One sample yielded the 6 T cell receptor beta chains listed below, sequenced in a study of blood T cell repertoires in COVID-19. Clones were read by immunoSEQ multiplex PCR, and TCRdb kept only the in-frame ones, dropping some. The table has just over 300,000 clones, 80% to 90% seen once; the top ten hold under 2.5%. The sequencing input was PBMCs or T cells enriched from blood (not recorded which). These receptors all stem from a man aged 25 to 40 who had recovered from COVID-19.

The chain carries TRBV11-2 and TRBJ1-1, with TRBD1 matching over 7 bases. Germline values: CDR1 SGHAT, CDR2 FQNNGV. The length of the CDR3 is 16 residues. Trimming cost V 0 bases and J 3 bases; bases outside gene matches: 7. The CDR3 DNA follows: TGTGCCAGCAGCTTAGATTCGGGACAGCGGGACACTGAAGCTTTCTTT. This sequence encodes CASSLDSGQRDTEAFF.

The CDR3 region is CASSPRARGTDTQYF. The CDR3 DNA is TGTGCCAGCTCACCACGAGCCAGGGGCACAGATACGCAGTATTTT. The chain combines TRBV18 with TRBJ2-3, with D possibly TRBD1 on 5 matching bases. V shed 1 base and J shed 1 base, with 9 bases lying between them. This CDR3 has 15 residues. The germline V gene has CDR1 KGHSH and CDR2 LQKENI.

This CDR3 reads CATKTPAGEAFF. The CDR3 bases are TGTGCTACCAAGACACCGGCGGGTGAAGCTTTCTTT. The chain carries TRBV12-5 and TRBJ1-1; D gene ambiguous. Deletions cut 10 bases from V and 7 bases from J, with 16 bases between. This CDR3 has 12 residues. Germline CDR1 and CDR2: LGHNT and FRNRAP.

The chain joins TRBV12-5 to TRBJ1-2, with D possibly being TRBD1 (5 bases). V was trimmed by 3 bases and J by 6 bases, leaving 14 bases between them. In germline, CDR1 is LGHNT, CDR2 FRNRAP. The CDR3 runs to 14 residues. CDR3 protein: CASGLEDRLNGYTF. CDR3 DNA sequence: TGTGCTAGTGGTTTAGAAGACAGACTTAATGGCTACACCTTC.

The J gene is TRBJ1-5, the V gene TRBV5-5, with 9 bases matching TRBD1. The germline V gene has CDR1 SGHKS and CDR2 YYEKEE (reference sequence). This CDR3 is 15 amino acids long. V shed 4 bases and J 3 bases; nucleotides not matched to a gene: 5. The CDR3 coding sequence is TGTGCCAGCAGCCCGGGACAGGGTTTCAATCAGCCCCAGCATTTT. Its protein product is CASSPGQGFNQPQHF.

This rearrangement joins TRBV4-1 to TRBJ2-1, with 13 bases identical to TRBD2. CDR1 MGHRA and CDR2 YSYEKL come from the germline V gene. This CDR3 has 18 residues. The V segment lost 3 bases and the J segment 4 bases; nucleotides outside the gene matches: 9. The CDR3: CASSHPSGGLAGYNEQFF. The CDR3 nucleotides read TGCGCCAGCAGCCACCCCAGCGGGGGACTAGCGGGGTACAATGAGCAGTTCTTC.